This T cell receptor (beta chain) is from a study of T-cell memory formation after mild COVID-19 (dated by TCRdb to the early 2020s). Regarding the research as a whole: TCR sequence clusters from the two donors were largely donor specific. In two donors, T-cell clones that expanded and contracted after mild COVID-19 were tracked by sequencing TCRalpha and TCRbeta repertoires over time. Two young, previously healthy adult volunteers, one female and one male, were included in the cohort.

From a lookup of the germline V gene, CDR1 and CDR2 are MNHEY and SVGAGI. The CDR3 sequence holds 13 residues, the cysteine and phenylalanine included. Here the CDR3 DNA is all that survives: 39 bases in frame from base 1. V loses 2 bases, J loses 2 bases, and the germline ends lie 6 bases apart. PBMCs were isolated by Ficoll-Paque density gradient centrifugation. The paper as a whole reports these results and caveats: Contracting CD4+ clones turned up mainly in the CM and EM memory subsets, whereas EMRA was where CD8+ clones were enriched. Some responding clones were detected in pre-infection memory, which suggested that pre-existing cross-reactive memory T cells had joined the SARS-CoV-2 response. Only a couple of mild cases were covered in the study, and larger cohorts including severe cases with pre-infection samples were considered necessary. Balanced CD4/CD8 phenotypes were observed for clones contracting from day 15 to 85, whereas a bias towards CD4+ was observed for a second wave of clones expanding from day 15 to 37. SARS-CoV-2 specificity of the second-wave clones peaking on day 37 was not confirmed.

This sample was sequenced with an Illumina NovaSeq 6000. TCRalpha and TCRbeta cDNA libraries were built by 5'RACE with constant-segment primers, adding sample barcodes and unique molecular identifiers. RNA was extracted from every sample with Trizol reagent. Libraries were amplified in two PCR steps, with a second sample barcode and Illumina TruSeq adapters added in the second step. Libraries were sequenced on an Illumina NovaSeq with 2 x 150 bp paired-end reads. Per the authors' processing: With migec v1.2.7, reads were demultiplexed and then collapsed into UMI-guided consensus sequences. Using mixcr v2.1.11, UMI consensuses were aligned to TRA and TRB V and J templates and then assembled into clonotypes. Expanded or contracted clonotypes were those called significant by both edgeR and NoisET, with noise models trained on biological replicates. edgeR calls used a false discovery rate-adjusted p below 0.01 and a log2 fold-change threshold of 1. As an exploratory analysis of dynamics, PCA with hierarchical clustering was applied to max-normalized trajectories of the 1000 most abundant clonotypes. Each responding clone was given a CD4 or CD8 phenotype based on the CD4+ and CD8+ repertoires, which had been sequenced separately. In-frame beta chains were kept once TCRdb had trimmed the public reads at Q25 with fastp and called clones with MiXCR. Duplicate CDR3 protein sequences are folded into a single record with the most common DNA and genes. The V and J calls and clone size are TCRdb's, not the authors'. The sample records some 100,000 distinct CDR3 sequences, around 10% of which are singletons. The ten largest clones add up to more than 35% of the sample.

With regard to this clonotype: It has no known antigen specificity. One base away there is no much larger clone; base qualities are not given.

The receptor was derived from a young man who had mild COVID-19 (a few samples of this study predate the infection). The sample titles of this study are shuffled in the database, so cell type and time point are left out; the donor was told from shared clones. The rearranged segments are TRBV6-5 and TRBJ1-1, with the D gene uncertain. The source material was PBMCs or a T cell subset sorted from them (not recorded which). In nucleotides, the sequence is TGTGCCAGCAGTTACAACGGAAACACTGAAGCTTTCTTT. Its protein reads: CASSYNGNTEAFF.